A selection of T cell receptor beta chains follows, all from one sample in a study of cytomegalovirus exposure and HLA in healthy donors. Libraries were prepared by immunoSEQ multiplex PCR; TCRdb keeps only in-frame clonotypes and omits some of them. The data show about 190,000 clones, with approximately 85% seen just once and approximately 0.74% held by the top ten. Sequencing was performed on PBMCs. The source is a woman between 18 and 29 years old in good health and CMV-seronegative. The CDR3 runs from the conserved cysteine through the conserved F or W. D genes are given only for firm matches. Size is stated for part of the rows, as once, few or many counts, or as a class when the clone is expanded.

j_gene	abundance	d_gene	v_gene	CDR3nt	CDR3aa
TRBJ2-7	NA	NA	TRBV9	TGTGCCAGCAGCCCAAGCCAAAGCTCCTACGAGCAGTACTTC	CASSPSQSSYEQYF
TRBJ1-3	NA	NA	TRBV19	TGTGCCAGCCGTTTAACAGGGCTCTCTGGAAACACCATATATTTT	CASRLTGLSGNTIYF
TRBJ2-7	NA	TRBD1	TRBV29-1	TGCAGCGCTGGACAGGGAGGCTACGAGCAGTACTTC	CSAGQGGYEQYF
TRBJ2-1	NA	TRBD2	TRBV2	TGTGCCAGCATCTGGTCCGGGGGGAATGAGCAGTTCTTC	CASIWSGGNEQFF
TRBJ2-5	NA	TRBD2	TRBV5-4	TGTGCCAGCAGCACCGGACTAGCGGAAGGACAAGAGACCCAGTACTTC	CASSTGLAEGQETQYF
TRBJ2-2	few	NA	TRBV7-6	TGTGCCAGCAGCTTATTCAGGGGGGACACCGGGGAGCTGTTTTTT	CASSLFRGDTGELFF
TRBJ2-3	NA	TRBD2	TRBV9	TGTGCCAGCAGCGTTAGCGGGCTCGGGGGTGCGCAGTATTTT	CASSVSGLGGAQYF
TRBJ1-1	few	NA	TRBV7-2	TGTGCCAGCAGCTTACAGGGGAGAGTGAACACTGAAGCTTTCTTT	CASSLQGRVNTEAFF
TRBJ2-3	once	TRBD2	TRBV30	TGTGCCTGGAGTGTCCCTAGCGGGAGGCCAGATACGCAGTATTTT	CAWSVPSGRPDTQYF
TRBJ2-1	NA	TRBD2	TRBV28	TGTGCCAGCAGCCCCGCGGAGGAGCGGGGTTACAATGAGCAGTTCTTC	CASSPAEERGYNEQFF
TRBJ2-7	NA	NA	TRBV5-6	TGTGCCAGCAGCTTGGGGCCAGGGGCCGGGGAGCAGTACTTC	CASSLGPGAGEQYF
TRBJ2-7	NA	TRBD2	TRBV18	TGTGCCAGCTCACCCGGGACTAGCGTGTACTACGAGCAGTACTTC	CASSPGTSVYYEQYF
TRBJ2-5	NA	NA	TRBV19	TGTGCTAGTAGTATATCTTCGGTTCCAGAGACCCAGTACTTC	CASSISSVPETQYF
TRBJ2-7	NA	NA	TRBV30	TGTGCCTGGAGTGTACCAACGGGAGTCTACGAGCAGTACTTC	CAWSVPTGVYEQYF
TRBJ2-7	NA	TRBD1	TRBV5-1	TGCGCCAGCAGCTCAAGACAGGGGGCCCTTTTACCCTACGAGCAGTACTTC	CASSSRQGALLPYEQYF
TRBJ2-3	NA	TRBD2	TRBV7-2	TGTGCCAGCAGCTTAGGGGAAGGGACTAGCGGGACGATCGAGTATTTT	CASSLGEGTSGTIEYF
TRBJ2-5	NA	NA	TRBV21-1	TGTGCCACTGGACAGGGCCGGTACCAAGAGACCCAGTACTTC	CATGQGRYQETQYF
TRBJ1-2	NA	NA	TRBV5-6	TGTGCCAGCGGACCCGGGGGTGGGGTTGATGGCTACACCTTC	CASGPGGGVDGYTF